This T cell receptor beta chain was obtained from a study of long-term antiretroviral therapy in people with HIV. Trimming cost V 3 bases and J 0 bases; bases outside gene matches: 4. Germline V CDR1 and CDR2: SGHAT, FQNNGV. There are 16 residues in the CDR3. They ran version v3.0 of the immunoSEQ assay at survey level. Libraries were prepared by immunoSEQ multiplex PCR; TCRdb keeps only in-frame clonotypes and omits some of them. The sample comprises around 21,000 clones, over 75% of which are singletons, and 9.2% rests with the top ten. V gene TRBV11-2 combines with J gene TRBJ2-1, with TRBD2 identical over 8 bases. The material was unsorted PBMCs, obtained about 4.1 years before starting antiretroviral therapy. The TCR sequence derives from a young woman with HIV. For the CDR3, the DNA is TGTGCCAGCAGCTTCTCAAGCGGGGGCTCCTACAATGAGCAGTTCTTC. Amino acids: CASSFSSGGSYNEQFF. Full variable domain (rest looked up from reference TRBV11-2 and TRBJ2-1): EAGVAQSPRYKIIEKRQSVAFWCNPISGHATLYWYQQILGQGPKLLIQFQNNGVVDDSQLPKDRFSAERLKGVDSTLKIQPAKLEDSAVYLCASSFSSGGSYNEQFFGPGTRLTVL.